This TCR beta chain was identified in a study of T cells in Graves' hyperthyroidism and ophthalmopathy (dated by TCRdb to about 2019). Looking at the study overall: Peripheral blood samples were taken at the time of initial diagnosis, prior to any treatment. To identify TCR V-J signatures that set the groups apart, the researchers used a discovery cohort of about a hundred patients, made up of around 40 with Graves' ophthalmopathy and some 58 with stable Graves' hyperthyroidism. Prospective prediction of ophthalmopathy was tested in an independent validation cohort of approximately 19 hyperthyroidism patients and around 16 patients who later progressed to ophthalmopathy. The 100 or so discovery patients were divided at random into training and test sets in a 7:3 ratio. Thyroid tissue and blood T-cell repertoires from over 5 Graves' hyperthyroidism patients were also compared in the study. After sampling, hyperthyroidism patients received methimazole starting at 30 mg daily, and ophthalmopathy patients received high-dose intravenous methylprednisolone. The paper describes TCR Vbeta CDR3 sequencing of fewer than 150 peripheral blood samples, made up of 43 ophthalmopathy patients, 70 to 80 hyperthyroidism patients and 17 progressor patients.

TCR beta CDR3 regions were amplified from RNA transcripts. The first round of RT-PCR for the TCR CDR3 was performed with the HTBI primer set and the Qiagen OneStep RT-PCR kit. The libraries were constructed in a second round of multiplex PCR and then size-selected and purified. Sequencing of the libraries was done on an Illumina HiSeq2000 using paired-end 100 bp reads. Under the source paper's analysis protocol: SOAPnuke was used to process the raw data, removing reads that contained adapters or uncalled bases, had a mean Phred below 15, or lacked an exact match to the constant primer or identifier. High-quality paired reads were merged using COPE v1.2.5, and each unique nucleotide sequence was defined as a clonotype. Clonotypes were aligned to IMGT TRBV, TRBD and TRBJ reference segments using MiTCR v1.1. Only V-J combinations with frequency above 0.0001, covering roughly 99% of repertoires, were analysed. The TCS score was defined as the ratio of F50 (clonal expansion) to E x V (chaos), calculated using BLOSUM62-based TCRdist between CDR3 peptides within each V-J. Welch's t-statistics and random forest reduced around 510 V-J features to under 15, which were used in a naive Bayes classifier (R e1071). TCRdb redid the processing of the public reads, applying fastp at Q25 and MiXCR, and retained in-frame beta chains. Identical CDR3 proteins give one entry, which carries the most common genes and DNA. What appears here as the V and J calls and clone size reflects TCRdb's work, not the paper's. This sample is represented by about 520,000 distinct CDR3 sequences; 20% of them were singletons. The ten largest account for more than 20% of the sample.

Including cysteine and phenylalanine, the CDR3 has 15 amino acids. The kept DNA is CDR3 alone, 45 bases in frame from the first base. Reading the germline V gene gives CDR1 SGHRS and CDR2 YFSETQ. V loses 6 bases of germline sequence and J loses 5 bases, and the interval between the two ends is 20 bases. Broad study findings and their caveats: Sample size was not statistically predetermined, and investigators were not blinded to group allocation. Blood samples also contained most of the expanded thyroid clonotypes (frequency above 0.001), which suggests that blood repertoires may reflect thyroid immune responses. A 13 V-J signature model separated ophthalmopathy from stable hyperthyroidism, with 87.88% sensitivity and approximately 81% specificity in cross-validation and 80%/75% in testing. In validation, the model predicted progression to ophthalmopathy with approximately 69% sensitivity and 72% to 85% specificity, a median of about six months before onset.

A patient counted as having stable Graves' hyperthyroidism if no progression to ophthalmopathy occurred over 18 months of follow-up. Hyperthyroidism patients were aged 18 to 65 years and newly diagnosed, with disease duration of less than 2 months. Patients with uncontrolled infections, other autoimmune diseases, pregnancy or lactation were excluded. Diagnoses relied on clinical symptoms, serum thyroxine and TRAb, thyroid ultrasound and orbital computed tomography. PBMCs were separated from under 11 ml of fresh peripheral blood using Ficoll-Paque density gradient centrifugation. Trizol reagent was used to extract total RNA, and RNA quality was then checked on an Agilent 2100 Bioanalyzer. This clonotype has at least ten counts. Its antigen is not yet known. No much larger clone exists at a distance of one base, and base qualities are not known.

Material for sequencing was blood. The TCR originated in a man aged 18 to 30 with Graves' hyperthyroidism. Here the chain combines TRBV5-1 and TRBJ1-2, and TRBD1 may be the D gene, going by 5 matching bases. The CDR3 is CASTLGVGTEYGYTF. The DNA sequence is given as TGCGCCAGCACTCTTGGAGTAGGGACGGAGTATGGCTACACCTTC.